This T cell receptor beta chain was recovered during a study of blood T cell repertoires in COVID-19. Study background: There were acute and convalescent COVID-19 samples, and they came from the United States, Italy and Spain. The analysed material was cDNA or gDNA that came from T cells, B-cell-depleted T cells, or PBMCs.

Assay used: immunoSEQ multiplex PCR; TCRdb lists only in-frame clones, some missing. The table lists about 140,000 clones, more than 85% of them singletons. This sequence originates from a human donor in a cohort sampled during active COVID-19. Material for sequencing was peripheral blood.

The CDR3 sequence is CASSQDKLLNTQYF. CDR3 sequence (DNA): TGTGCCAGCAGCCAAGATAAACTGTTGAATACGCAGTATTTT. This chain links TRBV4-2 with TRBJ2-3; no reliable D call. Germline V lookup: CDR1 LGHNA, CDR2 YNFKEQ. This CDR3 is built from 14 residues. The germline V and J ends were trimmed by 0 bases and 7 bases, with 11 bases remaining between them.